The source of this T cell receptor (beta chain) is a study of OX40 agonist ivuxolimab in advanced cancers. This CDR3 has 15 amino acids. V trimming: 0 bases; J trimming: 4 bases; junction bases outside the gene matches: 1. Looked up from germline, CDR1 is MNHNY and CDR2 is SVGAGI (reference sequence). Study-wide results and caveats: There were, on average, more expanded clones in CD8+ T cells than in CD4+.

Produced via immunoSEQ multiplex PCR; TCRdb's table is partial and in-frame only. Of some 94,000 clones in the sample, roughly 90% were seen once. Of note for this clone: The antigen is unknown.

V and J are TRBV6-6 and TRBJ2-2, with 8 positions matching TRBD2. The specimen comprised CD4+ or CD8+ T cells sorted from blood, sampled in a trial of the OX40 agonist ivuxolimab. This TCR was recovered from an adult with an advanced solid tumor such as melanoma, head and neck, liver or kidney cancer. The CDR3 DNA follows: TGTGCCAGCAGTTACTCGAGCGGGAGCACCGGGGAGCTGTTTTTT. This codes for CASSYSSGSTGELFF.